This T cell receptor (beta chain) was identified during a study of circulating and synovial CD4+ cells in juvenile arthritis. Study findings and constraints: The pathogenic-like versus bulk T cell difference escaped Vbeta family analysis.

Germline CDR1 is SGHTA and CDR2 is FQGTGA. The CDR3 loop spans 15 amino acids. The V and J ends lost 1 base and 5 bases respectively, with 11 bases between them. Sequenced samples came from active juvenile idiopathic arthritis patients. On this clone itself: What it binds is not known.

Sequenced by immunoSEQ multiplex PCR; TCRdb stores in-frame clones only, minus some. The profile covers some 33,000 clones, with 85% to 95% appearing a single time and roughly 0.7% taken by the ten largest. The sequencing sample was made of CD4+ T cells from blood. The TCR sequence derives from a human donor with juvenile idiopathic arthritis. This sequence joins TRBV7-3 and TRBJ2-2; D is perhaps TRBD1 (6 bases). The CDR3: CASSLIQGKTGELFF. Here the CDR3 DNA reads TGTGCCAGCAGCTTAATACAGGGAAAAACCGGGGAGCTGTTTTTT.